Listed below are T cell receptor beta chains from one sample, sequenced in a study of shared clonotypes between healthy human individuals. TCRdb's table, derived via immunoSEQ multiplex PCR, lists solely in-frame clones and lacks some. The profile covers over 2,000,000 clones, with 93% appearing a single time and about 1.7% taken by the ten largest. Sequencing was carried out using naive CD8+ T cells from PBMCs. The receptors originated from a man aged 18 to 30 in good health. Some clones in this sample may be carry-over from other donors' samples. Both conserved end residues are part of each CDR3. The D gene is left open where the match is weak. Expanded clones get a size class; other rows say once, few or many, or leave the size out.

d_gene | j_gene | v_gene | abundance | CDR3nt | CDR3aa
. | TRBJ2-1 | TRBV7-2 | . | TGTGCCAGCAGCCGTAAACACAATGAGCAGTTCTTC | CASSRKHNEQFF
. | TRBJ2-1 | TRBV9 | . | TGTGCCAGCAGCAAGGACAGATACAATGAGCAGTTCTTC | CASSKDRYNEQFF
. | TRBJ1-2 | TRBV5-1 | . | TGCGCCAGCAGCTTGGCGACAGCGCTACGGGACTATGGCTACACCTTC | CASSLATALRDYGYTF
. | TRBJ1-3 | TRBV28 | . | TGTGCCAGCAGTTTACCTGGCTCGGGAAACACCATATATTTT | CASSLPGSGNTIYF
TRBD1 | TRBJ1-4 | TRBV28 | . | TGTGCCAGCAGTCTGGGTAGGGGGCCTGAAAAACTGTTTTTT | CASSLGRGPEKLFF
. | TRBJ2-2 | TRBV10-3 | once | TGTGCCATCAGTGAGTTGGGACTCACGAACACCGGGGAGCTGTTTTTT | CAISELGLTNTGELFF
TRBD2 | TRBJ2-7 | TRBV27 | . | TGTGCCAGCAGTCTAGCGGGAGCCACCTACGAGCAGTACTTC | CASSLAGATYEQYF
. | TRBJ1-2 | TRBV27 | . | TGTGCCAGCAGTCCACGAGGGGATGGCTACACCTTC | CASSPRGDGYTF
. | TRBJ1-2 | TRBV5-4 | . | TGTGCCAGCAGCCCCGTATTCGCTAACTATGGCTACACCTTC | CASSPVFANYGYTF
. | TRBJ2-2 | TRBV6-6 | . | TGTGCCAGCAGTTACTCGAGTAGGGCCCCCGGGGAGCTGTTTTTT | CASSYSSRAPGELFF